This TCR beta chain was retrieved from a study of blood T cells in healthy people across ages. Trimming pared 3 bases from V and 3 bases from J, leaving 14 bases between. The CDR3 loop spans 16 amino acids. Together with a sample-barcoded 5' primer, a J-beta primer mix was included in a second PCR lasting roughly 7 to 11 cycles. In TCRdb, the 5' RACE reads were re-called with MiXCR into one record per CDR3 protein. The table shows 1.8 million or so distinct CDR3 sequences, with roughly two fifths occurring only once. This chain connects TRBV12-3 or TRBV12-4 to TRBJ2-2; D may correspond to TRBD1 or TRBD2 (5 bases each). Sequenced: blood. The receptor's source is a human donor in good health. CDR3 residues: CASSFTGAPYTGELFF. The CDR3 region has the DNA TGTGCCAGCAGTTTTACCGGGGCCCCTTACACCGGGGAGCTGTTTTTT.